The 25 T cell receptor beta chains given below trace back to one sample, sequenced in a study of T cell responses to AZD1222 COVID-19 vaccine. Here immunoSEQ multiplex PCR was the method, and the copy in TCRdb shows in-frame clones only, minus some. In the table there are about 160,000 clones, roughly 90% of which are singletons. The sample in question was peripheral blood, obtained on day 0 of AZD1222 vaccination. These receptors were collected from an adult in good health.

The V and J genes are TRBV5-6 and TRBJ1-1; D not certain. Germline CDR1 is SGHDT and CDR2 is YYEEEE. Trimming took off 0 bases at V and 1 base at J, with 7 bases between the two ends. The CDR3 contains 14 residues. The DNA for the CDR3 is TGTGCCAGCAGCTTGGGGCCACCGAACACTGAAGCTTTCTTT. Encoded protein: CASSLGPPNTEAFF.

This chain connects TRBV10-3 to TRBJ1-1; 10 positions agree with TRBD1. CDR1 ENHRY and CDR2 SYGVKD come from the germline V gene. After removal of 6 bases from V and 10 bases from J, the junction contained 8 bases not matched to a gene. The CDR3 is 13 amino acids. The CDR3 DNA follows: TGTGCCATCAGAACGGGGACAGGGGAAGGAGCTTTCTTT. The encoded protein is CAIRTGTGEGAFF.

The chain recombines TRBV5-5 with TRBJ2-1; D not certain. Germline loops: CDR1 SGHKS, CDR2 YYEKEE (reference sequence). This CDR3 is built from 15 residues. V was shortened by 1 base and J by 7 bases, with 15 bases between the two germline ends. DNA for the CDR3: TGTGCCAGCAGCTTGTCAACTCCCTCTGTGAATGAGCAGTTCTTC. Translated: CASSLSTPSVNEQFF.

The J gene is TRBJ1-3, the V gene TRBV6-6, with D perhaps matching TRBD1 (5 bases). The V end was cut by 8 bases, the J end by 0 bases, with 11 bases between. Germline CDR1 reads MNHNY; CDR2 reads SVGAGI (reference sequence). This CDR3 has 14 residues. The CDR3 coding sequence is TGTGCCAGCGAGAGGGGCCGCTCTGGAAACACCATATATTTT. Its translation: CASERGRSGNTIYF.

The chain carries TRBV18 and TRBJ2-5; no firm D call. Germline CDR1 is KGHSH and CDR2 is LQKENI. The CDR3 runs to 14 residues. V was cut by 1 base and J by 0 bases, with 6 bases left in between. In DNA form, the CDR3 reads TGTGCCAGCTCACCACTGGGTAACCAAGAGACCCAGTACTTC. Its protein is CASSPLGNQETQYF.

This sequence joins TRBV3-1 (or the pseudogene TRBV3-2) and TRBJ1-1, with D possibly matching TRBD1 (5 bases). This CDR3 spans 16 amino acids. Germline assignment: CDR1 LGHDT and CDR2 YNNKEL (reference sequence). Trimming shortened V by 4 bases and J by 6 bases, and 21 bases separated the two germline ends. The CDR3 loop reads CASSLDQGVSFPEAFF. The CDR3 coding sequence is TGTGCCAGCAGCCTTGATCAAGGGGTTTCTTTTCCTGAAGCTTTCTTT.

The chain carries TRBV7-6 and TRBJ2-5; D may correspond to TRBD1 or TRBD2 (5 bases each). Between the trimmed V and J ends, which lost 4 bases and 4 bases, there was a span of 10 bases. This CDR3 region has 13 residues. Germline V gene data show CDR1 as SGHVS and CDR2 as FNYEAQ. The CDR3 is CASSSGTVETQYF. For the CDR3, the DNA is TGTGCCAGCAGCTCGGGGACCGTAGAGACCCAGTACTTC.

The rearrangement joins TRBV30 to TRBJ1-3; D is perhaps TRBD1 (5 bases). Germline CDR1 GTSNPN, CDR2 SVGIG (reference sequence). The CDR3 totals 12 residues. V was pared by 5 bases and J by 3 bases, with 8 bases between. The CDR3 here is CAWCRDGNTIYF. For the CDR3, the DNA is TGTGCCTGGTGCAGGGATGGAAACACCATATATTTT.

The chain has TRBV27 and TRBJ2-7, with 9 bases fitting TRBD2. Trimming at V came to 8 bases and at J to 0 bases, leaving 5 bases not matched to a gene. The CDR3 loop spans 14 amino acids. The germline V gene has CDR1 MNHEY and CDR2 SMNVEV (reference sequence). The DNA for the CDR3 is TGTGCCAGCGCCCCTAGCGGGACCTCCTACGAGCAGTACTTC. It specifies CASAPSGTSYEQYF.

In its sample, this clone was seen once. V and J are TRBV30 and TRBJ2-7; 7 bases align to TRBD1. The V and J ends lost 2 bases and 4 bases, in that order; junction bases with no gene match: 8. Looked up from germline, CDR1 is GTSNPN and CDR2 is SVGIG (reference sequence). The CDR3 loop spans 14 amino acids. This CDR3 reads CAWSSGTETYEQYF. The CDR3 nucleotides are TGTGCCTGGAGTTCCGGGACAGAGACTTACGAGCAGTACTTC. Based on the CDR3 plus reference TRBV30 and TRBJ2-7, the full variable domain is SQTIHQWPATLVQPVGSPLSLECTVEGTSNPNLYWYRQAAGRGLQLLFYSVGIGQISSEVPQNLSASRPQDRQFILSSKKLLLSDSGFYLCAWSSGTETYEQYFGPGTRLTVT.

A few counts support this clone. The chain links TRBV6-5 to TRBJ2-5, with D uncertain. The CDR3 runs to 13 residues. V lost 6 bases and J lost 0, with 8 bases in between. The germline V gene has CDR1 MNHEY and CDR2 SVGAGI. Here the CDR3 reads CASRSTYQETQYF. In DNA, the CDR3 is TGTGCCAGCAGGTCTACGTACCAAGAGACCCAGTACTTC.

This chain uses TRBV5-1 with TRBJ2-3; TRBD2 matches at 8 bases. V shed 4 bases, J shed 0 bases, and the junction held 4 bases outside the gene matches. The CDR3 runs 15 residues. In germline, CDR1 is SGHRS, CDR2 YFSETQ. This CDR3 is CASSTQRGSTDTQYF. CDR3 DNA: TGCGCCAGCAGCACCCAGCGGGGGAGCACAGATACGCAGTATTTT.

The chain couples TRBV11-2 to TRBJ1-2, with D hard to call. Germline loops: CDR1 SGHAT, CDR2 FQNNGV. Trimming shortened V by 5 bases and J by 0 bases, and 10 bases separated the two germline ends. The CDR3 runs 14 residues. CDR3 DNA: TGTGCCAGCAGCCCTCGAAAGGCTAACTATGGCTACACCTTC. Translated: CASSPRKANYGYTF.

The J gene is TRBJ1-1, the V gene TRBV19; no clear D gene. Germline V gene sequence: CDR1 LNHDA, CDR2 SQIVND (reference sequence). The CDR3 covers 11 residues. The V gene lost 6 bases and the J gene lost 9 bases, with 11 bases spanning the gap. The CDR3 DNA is TGTGCCAGTAGAGAGGGTAGAAAAGCTTTCTTT. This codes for CASREGRKAFF.

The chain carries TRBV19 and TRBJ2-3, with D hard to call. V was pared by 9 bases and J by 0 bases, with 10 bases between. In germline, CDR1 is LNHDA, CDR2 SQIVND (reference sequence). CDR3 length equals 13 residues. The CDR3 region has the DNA TGTGCCAGCAAGATCCGGAGCACAGATACGCAGTATTTT. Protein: CASKIRSTDTQYF. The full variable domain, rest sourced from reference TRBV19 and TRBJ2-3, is DGGITQSPKYLFRKEGQNVTLSCEQNLNHDAMYWYRQDPGQGLRLIYYSQIVNDFQKGDIAEGYSVSREKKESFPLTVTSAQKNPTAFYLCASKIRSTDTQYFGPGTRLTVL.

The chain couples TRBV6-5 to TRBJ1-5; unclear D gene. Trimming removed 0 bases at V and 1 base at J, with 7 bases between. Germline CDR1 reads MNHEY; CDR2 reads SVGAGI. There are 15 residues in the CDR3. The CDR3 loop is CASSYSGGSNQPQHF. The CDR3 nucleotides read TGTGCCAGCAGTTACTCCGGCGGAAGCAATCAGCCCCAGCATTTT.

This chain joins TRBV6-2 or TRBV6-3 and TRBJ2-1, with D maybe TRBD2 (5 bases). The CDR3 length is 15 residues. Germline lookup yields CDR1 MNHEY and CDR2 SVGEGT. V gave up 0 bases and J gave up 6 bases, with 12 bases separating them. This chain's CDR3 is CASSYSMGGFNEQFF. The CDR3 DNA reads TGTGCCAGCAGTTACTCGATGGGCGGGTTCAATGAGCAGTTCTTC.

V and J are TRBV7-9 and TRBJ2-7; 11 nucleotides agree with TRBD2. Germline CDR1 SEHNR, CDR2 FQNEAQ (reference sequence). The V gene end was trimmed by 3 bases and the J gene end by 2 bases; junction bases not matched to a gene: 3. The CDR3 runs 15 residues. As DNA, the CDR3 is TGTGCCAGCAGCTTCCCGACTAGCGGGGCCTACGAGCAGTACTTC. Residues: CASSFPTSGAYEQYF. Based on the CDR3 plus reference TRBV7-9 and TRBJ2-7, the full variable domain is DTGVSQNPRHKITKRGQNVTFRCDPISEHNRLYWYRQTLGQGPEFLTYFQNEAQLEKSRLLSDRFSAERPKGSFSTLEIQRTEQGDSAMYLCASSFPTSGAYEQYFGPGTRLTVT.

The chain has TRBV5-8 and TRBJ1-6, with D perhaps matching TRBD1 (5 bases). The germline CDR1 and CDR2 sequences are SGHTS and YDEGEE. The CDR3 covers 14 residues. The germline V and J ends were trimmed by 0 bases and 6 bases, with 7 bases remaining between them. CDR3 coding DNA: TGTGCCAGCAGCTTGGGGCAGGGTAATTCACCCCTCCACTTT. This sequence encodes CASSLGQGNSPLHF.

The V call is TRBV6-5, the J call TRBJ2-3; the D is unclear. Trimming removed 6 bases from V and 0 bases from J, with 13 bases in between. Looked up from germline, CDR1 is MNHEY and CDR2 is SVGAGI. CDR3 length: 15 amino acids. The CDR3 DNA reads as TGTGCCAGCAGCCCCGACTGGACGAGCACAGATACGCAGTATTTT. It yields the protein CASSPDWTSTDTQYF.

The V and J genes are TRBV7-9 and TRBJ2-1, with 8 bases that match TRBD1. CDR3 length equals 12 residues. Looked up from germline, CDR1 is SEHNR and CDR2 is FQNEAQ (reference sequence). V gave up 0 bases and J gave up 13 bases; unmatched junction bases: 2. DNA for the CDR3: TGTGCCAGCAGCTTAGCCCAGGGGGCACAGTTCTTC. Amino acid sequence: CASSLAQGAQFF. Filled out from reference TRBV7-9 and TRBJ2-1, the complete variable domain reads DTGVSQNPRHKITKRGQNVTFRCDPISEHNRLYWYRQTLGQGPEFLTYFQNEAQLEKSRLLSDRFSAERPKGSFSTLEIQRTEQGDSAMYLCASSLAQGAQFFGPGTRLTVL.

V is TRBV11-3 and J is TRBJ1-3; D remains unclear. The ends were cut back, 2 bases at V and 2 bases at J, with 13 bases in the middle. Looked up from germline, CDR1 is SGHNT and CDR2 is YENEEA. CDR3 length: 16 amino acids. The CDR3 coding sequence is TGTGCCAGCAGCTTATCGGGAAGTCGGCCTGGAAACACCATATATTTT. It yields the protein CASSLSGSRPGNTIYF.

In DNA, the CDR3 is TGTGCCAGCAGCTCGCAGGGTAGCGCCTACAATGAGCAGTTCTTC. Protein sequence: CASSSQGSAYNEQFF. The V call is TRBV7-6, the J call TRBJ2-1; D might be TRBD1 or TRBD2, each matching 5 bases. V lost 4 bases and J 2 bases, leaving 12 bases between the germline ends. There are 15 residues in the CDR3. Looked up from germline, CDR1 is SGHVS and CDR2 is FNYEAQ.

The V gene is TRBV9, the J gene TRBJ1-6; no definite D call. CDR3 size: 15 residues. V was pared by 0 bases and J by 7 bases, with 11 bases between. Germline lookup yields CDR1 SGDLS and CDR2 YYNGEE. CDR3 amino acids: CASSVAIGPNSPLHF. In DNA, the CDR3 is TGTGCCAGCAGCGTAGCGATAGGGCCAAATTCACCCCTCCACTTT. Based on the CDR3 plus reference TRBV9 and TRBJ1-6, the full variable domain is DSGVTQTPKHLITATGQRVTLRCSPRSGDLSVYWYQQSLDQGLQFLIQYYNGEERAKGNILERFSAQQFPDLHSELNLSSLELGDSALYFCASSVAIGPNSPLHFGNGTRLTVT.

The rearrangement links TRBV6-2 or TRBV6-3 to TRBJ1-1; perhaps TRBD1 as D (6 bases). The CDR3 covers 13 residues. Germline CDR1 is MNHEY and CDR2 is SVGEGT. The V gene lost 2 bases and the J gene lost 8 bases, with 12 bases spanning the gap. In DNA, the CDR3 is TGTGCCAGCAGTTACGGTGGGGGCAGAGAAGCTTTCTTT. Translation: CASSYGGGREAFF.